Given below is one TCR beta chain in context. The CDR3 is 16 amino acids. Germline-derived CDR1 and CDR2 are MNHEY and SMNVEV (reference sequence). The ends lost 4 bases at V and 8 bases at J; junction bases unmatched: 10. The entry originates in a study of blood T cell repertoires in COVID-19. The data were produced by immunoSEQ multiplex PCR, yet TCRdb's version contains in-frame clones alone and is incomplete. Of 200,000 to 250,000 clones listed, roughly 80% are singletons. Material: peripheral blood. This clonotype originated in a woman in her sixties or seventies with acute or convalescent COVID-19. J is TRBJ2-1 and V is TRBV27, with 11 nucleotides matching TRBD1. CDR3 nucleotides: TGTGCCAGCAGTTCGCGGACAGGGGGCCCGGGCGATGAGCAGTTCTTC. Amino acids: CASSSRTGGPGDEQFF.